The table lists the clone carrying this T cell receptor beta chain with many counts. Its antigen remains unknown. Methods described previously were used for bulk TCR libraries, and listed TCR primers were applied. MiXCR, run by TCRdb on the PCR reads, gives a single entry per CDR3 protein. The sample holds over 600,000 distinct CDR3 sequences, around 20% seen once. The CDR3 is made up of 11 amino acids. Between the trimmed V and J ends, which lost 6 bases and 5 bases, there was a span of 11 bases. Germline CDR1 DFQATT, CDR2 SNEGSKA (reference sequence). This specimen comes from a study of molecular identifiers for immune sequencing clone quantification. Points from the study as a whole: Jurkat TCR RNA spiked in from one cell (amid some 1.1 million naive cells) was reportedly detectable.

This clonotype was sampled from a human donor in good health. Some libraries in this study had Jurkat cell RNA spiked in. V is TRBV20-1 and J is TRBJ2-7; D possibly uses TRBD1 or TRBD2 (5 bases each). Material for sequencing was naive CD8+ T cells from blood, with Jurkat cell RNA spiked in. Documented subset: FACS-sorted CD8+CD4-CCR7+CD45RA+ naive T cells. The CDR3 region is CSATAVNEQYF. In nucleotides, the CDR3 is TGCAGTGCGACAGCGGTAAACGAGCAGTACTTC.